Included here is one T cell receptor (beta chain) sequence, with context. V lost 4 bases and J 0 bases, leaving 18 bases between the germline ends. CDR1 is MNHEY and CDR2 is SVGEGT in the germline V gene. The CDR3 runs 17 residues. Source study methods: By means of reference gene primer amplification, nucleated cell counts were estimated. Only in-frame clones appear in the TCRdb table, and some are missing; sequencing was by immunoSEQ multiplex PCR. V and J calls and clone size are copied from that table; D and trimming were computed from the DNA. The table includes roughly 120,000 clones, around 79% detected once. This sample was included in a study of blood T cell repertoires in COVID-19. Study as a whole: PBMCs, B-cell-depleted T cells, or T cells provided the cDNA or gDNA that made up the material.

The clonotype originates from a woman aged 80 or over with active or convalescent COVID-19. Sequenced sample: peripheral blood. The gene calls are TRBV6-2 or TRBV6-3 and TRBJ1-2; maybe TRBD1 (6 bases). CDR3 in DNA: TGTGCCAGCAGTTCACAGGGACCGGGAACTGCTAACTATGGCTACACCTTC. This encodes CASSSQGPGTANYGYTF.